This T cell receptor (beta chain) was identified during a study of Ad26.COV2.S vaccination and SARS-CoV-2 variants. Study-level results: Placebo recipients and vaccine recipients were similar in non-spike TCR breadth.

Concerning this clone: Its antigen is as yet unknown.

This CDR3 has 14 residues. Per the germline V gene, CDR1 is MDHEN and CDR2 is SYDVKM. Deletions cut 1 base from V and 7 bases from J, with 13 bases between. Regarding treatment: 15 to 20 received Ad26.COV2.S at low or high dose, single or two shots; roughly five received placebo; per-sample allocation not given. Day 63 following the first vaccine or placebo injection was when the samples were taken. TCRdb's table, derived via immunoSEQ multiplex PCR, lists solely in-frame clones and lacks some. The sample comprises 350,000 to 500,000 clones, 85% to 90% of which are singletons, and about 3.6% rests with the top ten.

This sequence originates from a person between 18 and 59 years old who received the Ad26.COV2.S COVID-19 vaccine or a placebo. The chain has TRBV28 and TRBJ1-1; D ambiguous. Sequenced here: peripheral blood, sampled in a trial of Ad26.COV2.S vaccine versus placebo. The CDR3 DNA reads as TGTGCCAGCAGTTTATCGTTGGTGGCACTTGAAGCTTTCTTT. The encoded protein is CASSLSLVALEAFF.